This T cell receptor beta chain was observed in a study of blood T cell repertoires in COVID-19. Study at large: PBMCs, B-cell-depleted T cells, or T cells were the source of the cDNA or gDNA that made up the material.

Germline V gene lookup returns CDR1 SNHLY and CDR2 FYNNEI. CDR3 length: 16 amino acids. The ends were cut back, 4 bases at V and 0 bases at J, with 12 bases in the middle. Patients in Seattle were enrolled during active infection, then followed longitudinally. In the source study's methods: Nucleated cell number was recorded as an estimate derived from reference gene primer amplification. Assay: immunoSEQ multiplex PCR; the TCRdb copy retains only in-frame clones and omits some. V and J calls and clone size are those listed in that table; D and trimming were worked out from the DNA. The table shows roughly 88,000 clones, with approximately 88% occurring only once.

Sequenced material: peripheral blood. This sequence was found in a woman aged 55-69 years with COVID-19, enrolled during active disease. This chain connects TRBV2 to TRBJ1-4, with D maybe TRBD1 (5 bases). Here the CDR3 DNA reads TGTGCCAGCAGTGGACAGAGGCTTGCAACTAATGAAAAACTGTTTTTT. Translation gives CASSGQRLATNEKLFF.